The 26 T cell receptor beta chains below come from one sample, sequenced in a study of early T cells in non-severe SARS-CoV-2 infection. One entry per CDR3 protein, called by TCRdb with MiXCR from the 5' RACE reads. The table shows about 81,000 distinct CDR3 sequences, with about 6% occurring only once. The sequenced material came from whole blood. Source of these receptors: an adult who was a healthcare worker with PCR-confirmed SARS-CoV-2 infection or an uninfected control (not recorded which).

This chain links TRBV20-1 with TRBJ2-7, with D uncertain. The germline V gene has CDR1 DFQATT and CDR2 SNEGSKA (reference sequence). There are 11 residues in the CDR3. For the CDR3, the DNA is TGCAGAAAGACAAGAACCTACGAGCAGTACTTC. The encoded protein is CRKTRTYEQYF.

The sample holds a few counts of this clonotype. The V and J genes are TRBV20-1 and TRBJ2-2; 8 nucleotides agree with TRBD2. Trimming took 4 bases from V and 7 from J; bases not matched to a gene: 5. The CDR3 has 13 amino acids. The germline CDR1 and CDR2 sequences are DFQATT and SNEGSKA (reference sequence). The CDR3, as DNA: TGCAGTGCTACTTTTAGCGGGGTCGGGGAGCTGTTTTTT. Amino acids: CSATFSGVGELFF.

This clonotype was counted at least ten times. The V and J genes are TRBV7-9 and TRBJ1-2; D unclear. The germline CDR1 and CDR2 sequences are SEHNR and FQNEAQ (reference sequence). This CDR3 has 14 amino acids. Deletions cut 1 base from V and 2 bases from J, with 8 bases between. The CDR3 region has the DNA TGTGCCAGCAGCTTAGTAGGGCAGAACTATGGCTACACCTTC. Protein: CASSLVGQNYGYTF. The full variable domain, its missing parts supplied by reference TRBV7-9 and TRBJ1-2, is DTGVSQNPRHKITKRGQNVTFRCDPISEHNRLYWYRQTLGQGPEFLTYFQNEAQLEKSRLLSDRFSAERPKGSFSTLEIQRTEQGDSAMYLCASSLVGQNYGYTFGSGTRLTVV.

The sample holds many counts of this clonotype. The chain carries TRBV12-3 or TRBV12-4 and TRBJ2-3; D not certain. The CDR3 extends over 13 amino acids. Trimming pared 5 bases from V and 0 bases from J, leaving 6 bases between. The CDR3 region is CASSRVSTDTQYF. In DNA form, the CDR3 reads TGTGCCAGCAGTCGGGTGAGCACAGATACGCAGTATTTT.

In this sample, this clonotype turned up many times. The J gene is TRBJ1-2, the V gene TRBV6-4; D is ambiguous. The CDR3 is made up of 14 amino acids. CDR1 MRHNA and CDR2 SNTAGT come from the germline V gene. The V end lost 0 bases, the J end lost 1 base, and 6 bases lay between the germline ends. The CDR3 coding sequence is TGTGCCAGCAGTGACTCAGCCAATAACTATGGCTACACCTTC. Translating gives CASSDSANNYGYTF.

At least ten counts were recorded for this clonotype. The CDR3 here is CASSKTGTSGSSGSYNEQFF. CDR3 bases: TGTGCCAGCAGTAAAACCGGGACTAGCGGGAGTAGTGGGTCCTACAATGAGCAGTTCTTC. V and J are TRBV12-3 or TRBV12-4 and TRBJ2-1; 14 bases agree with TRBD2. The junction had 13 bases not matched to a gene; V was cut back by 5 bases and J by 1 base. CDR3 length: 20 residues.

This clonotype was picked up a small number of times. This sequence joins TRBV29-1 and TRBJ2-2; D not certain. CDR1 is SQVTM and CDR2 is ANQGSEA in the germline V gene. V lost 0 bases, J lost 2 bases, and 10 bases lay in between. The CDR3 loop spans 15 amino acids. The CDR3: CSVEDPRKNTGELFF. Written as DNA, the CDR3 is TGCAGCGTTGAAGACCCCAGGAAAAACACCGGGGAGCTGTTTTTT.

This rearrangement joins TRBV19 to TRBJ1-4; D ambiguous. Deletions cut 7 bases from V and 7 bases from J, with 10 bases between. In germline, CDR1 is LNHDA, CDR2 SQIVND (reference sequence). The CDR3 extends over 12 amino acids. The CDR3: CASTRKSEKLFF. CDR3 nucleotide sequence: TGTGCCAGTACCCGTAAGAGTGAAAAACTGTTTTTT.

This clonotype has a count of ten or more. This chain links TRBV7-9 with TRBJ2-6; no definite D call. The germline V gene has CDR1 SEHNR and CDR2 FQNEAQ (reference sequence). Trimming removed 2 bases from V and 0 bases from J, with 11 bases in between. The CDR3 is made up of 17 amino acids. This CDR3 is CASSLRRASSGANVLTF. In DNA form, the CDR3 reads TGTGCCAGCAGCTTAAGACGGGCAAGCTCTGGGGCCAACGTCCTGACTTTC.

This clonotype was recorded many times. This sequence joins TRBV20-1 and TRBJ2-1; D might be TRBD1 (6 bases). From germline, CDR1 is DFQATT and CDR2 SNEGSKA (reference sequence). The CDR3 runs 13 residues. V was cut by 3 bases and J by 6 bases, with 12 bases left in between. The CDR3 region is CSASQGLVNEQFF. The CDR3 DNA reads as TGCAGTGCTAGCCAGGGGTTAGTCAATGAGCAGTTCTTC.

V usage is TRBV9 and J usage is TRBJ1-3; maybe TRBD1 (6 bases). Deletions cut 6 bases from V and 0 bases from J, with 13 bases between. This CDR3 has 15 amino acids. Germline V CDR1 and CDR2: SGDLS, YYNGEE. The CDR3 here is CASTAGVSSGNTIYF. For the CDR3, the DNA is TGTGCCAGCACGGCAGGGGTCTCCTCTGGAAACACCATATATTTT.

As DNA, the CDR3 is TGTGCCAGCAGTGAGACAACTAGCGGGAGGAGTGAGCAGTTCTTC. It yields the protein CASSETTSGRSEQFF. This chain joins TRBV25-1 and TRBJ2-1; TRBD2 matches 12 bases. The germline CDR1 and CDR2 sequences are MGHDK and SYGVNS. V dropped 3 bases and J dropped 9; count of bases not matched to a gene: 6. There are 15 residues in the CDR3.

This clonotype has at least ten counts. This chain joins TRBV12-3 or TRBV12-4 and TRBJ2-3; 9 positions match TRBD1. The CDR3 has 14 residues. The V segment lost 6 bases and the J segment 1 base; nucleotides outside the gene matches: 2. In nucleotides, the CDR3 is TGTGCCAGCAGGCGGACAGGGGGCACAGATACGCAGTATTTT. Translated, it gives CASRRTGGTDTQYF.

The CDR3 protein is CSADSGSTDTQYF. CDR3 DNA: TGCAGTGCTGACAGCGGTAGCACAGATACGCAGTATTTT. The chain carries TRBV20-1 and TRBJ2-3, with D perhaps given as TRBD1 or TRBD2 (5 bases each). The V end lost 5 bases, the J end lost 0 bases, and 9 bases lay between the germline ends. Germline V gene sequence: CDR1 DFQATT, CDR2 SNEGSKA (reference sequence). The CDR3 covers 13 residues.

This clonotype appeared many times. The chain is built from TRBV7-2 and TRBJ1-2; TRBD1 agrees at 7 bases. The germline V gene has CDR1 SGHTA and CDR2 FQGNSA. CDR3 length: 15 amino acids. The V segment lost 0 bases and the J segment 4 bases; nucleotides outside the gene matches: 5. CDR3 protein: CASSLAQGGFYGYTF. Here the CDR3 DNA reads TGTGCCAGCAGCTTAGCGCAAGGGGGCTTCTATGGCTACACCTTC.

This clonotype showed up many times. CDR3 sequence (DNA): TGTGCCAGCAGCGTAGACGGGCGACCCTATGCGAAGCAGTTCTTC. Its protein is CASSVDGRPYAKQFF. This sequence joins TRBV9 and TRBJ2-1; D gene unclear. V lost 0 bases and J 11 bases, leaving 18 bases between the germline ends. CDR1 and CDR2 (germline): SGDLS, YYNGEE. The CDR3 extends over 15 amino acids.

This clonotype was recorded a few times. CDR3 nucleotide sequence: TGTGCCAGCAGTTTAGGGTCGTCCAACAATGAGCAGTTCTTC. The encoded protein is CASSLGSSNNEQFF. The chain joins TRBV12-3 or TRBV12-4 to TRBJ2-1; D not resolved. Trimming took 1 base from V and 5 from J, leaving 9 bases between them. CDR3 length: 14 residues.

This clonotype was seen many times. This chain connects TRBV4-2 to TRBJ2-5; D is undetermined. Germline V gene lookup returns CDR1 LGHNA and CDR2 YNFKEQ. V lost 1 base to trimming and J lost 1 base, with 10 bases between them. The CDR3 extends over 15 amino acids. The DNA of the CDR3 is TGTGCCAGCAGCCAAGTAACCGGGCTCCAAGAGACCCAGTACTTC. This sequence encodes CASSQVTGLQETQYF.

This clonotype was observed many times. The genes are TRBV7-6 and TRBJ2-3; 7 bases line up with TRBD2. Germline assignment: CDR1 SGHVS and CDR2 FNYEAQ. V lost 3 bases to trimming and J lost 1 base; unmatched junction nucleotides: 4. The CDR3 is 15 amino acids. CDR3 in DNA: TGTGCCAGCAGCTTGGGTCTAGCGGGCACAGATACGCAGTATTTT. Residues: CASSLGLAGTDTQYF.

This clonotype was picked up many times. V gene TRBV24-1 combines with J gene TRBJ1-5, with a possible D match to TRBD1 (5 bases). Trimming left V 5 bases short and J 6 bases short, with 13 bases between. Looked up from germline, CDR1 is KGHDR and CDR2 is SFDVKD. The CDR3 runs to 14 residues. CDR3 in DNA: TGTGCCACCAGTGGCCCAGGGATCGGTCAGCCCCAGCATTTT. Its translation is CATSGPGIGQPQHF.

This clonotype occurred many times. This CDR3 is CASSATGGLETYPNEQFF. The CDR3 DNA is TGTGCCAGCAGCGCGACAGGGGGGCTGGAGACCTACCCCAATGAGCAGTTCTTC. The gene calls are TRBV5-5 and TRBJ2-1; TRBD1 agrees at 9 bases. Germline V gives CDR1 SGHKS, CDR2 YYEKEE (reference sequence). V was pared by 4 bases and J by 6 bases, with 17 bases of the junction left unmatched. This CDR3 comprises 18 residues. The whole variable domain, remainder taken from reference TRBV5-5 and TRBJ2-1, is DAGVTQSPTHLIKTRGQQVTLRCSPISGHKSVSWYQQVLGQGPQFIFQYYEKEERGRGNFPDRFSARQFPNYSSELNVNALLLGDSALYLCASSATGGLETYPNEQFFGPGTRLTVL.

This clonotype appeared many times. The junction departs from the called germline gene at one end, perhaps through a read error. V is TRBV7-7 and J is TRBJ2-1; D perhaps matches TRBD2 (6 bases). The V gene's germline CDR1 is SSHAT and CDR2 FNYEAQ (reference sequence). The CDR3 has 14 amino acids. CDR3 residues: CASSLGLGNNDQFF. Here the CDR3 DNA reads TGTGCCAGCAGCTTAGGACTAGGTAACAATGATCAGTTCTTC.

V gene TRBV10-3 combines with J gene TRBJ2-7, with D possibly being TRBD2 (6 bases). Germline CDR1 and CDR2: ENHRY and SYGVKD. Between the trimmed V and J ends, which lost 2 bases and 8 bases, there was a span of 10 bases. This CDR3 is 12 amino acids long. CDR3 in amino acids: CAISEGGDQQYF. The CDR3 DNA reads TGTGCCATCAGTGAGGGCGGGGATCAGCAGTACTTC.

This clonotype was counted between two and nine times. V usage is TRBV19 and J usage is TRBJ1-6, with D perhaps matching TRBD1 (5 bases). CDR1 and CDR2 from the germline V gene are LNHDA and SQIVND (reference sequence). Trimming took off 5 bases at V and 5 bases at J, with 13 bases between the two ends. The CDR3 has 15 residues. CDR3 bases: TGTGCCAGTAGTCCCGGGGGGACTCATAATTCACCCCTCCACTTT. It is translated as CASSPGGTHNSPLHF. The whole variable domain, remainder taken from reference TRBV19 and TRBJ1-6, is DGGITQSPKYLFRKEGQNVTLSCEQNLNHDAMYWYRQDPGQGLRLIYYSQIVNDFQKGDIAEGYSVSREKKESFPLTVTSAQKNPTAFYLCASSPGGTHNSPLHFGNGTRLTVT.

The table lists this clonotype with a few counts. V usage is TRBV18 and J usage is TRBJ1-1, with a tentative D call TRBD1 (5 bases). This CDR3 comprises 13 residues. Deletions cut 5 bases from V and 3 bases from J, with 10 bases between. The germline V gene encodes CDR1 KGHSH and CDR2 LQKENI. As DNA, the CDR3 is TGTGCCAGCTCAGAGGACAAGTACACTGAAGCTTTCTTT. Translating it yields CASSEDKYTEAFF.

The V call is TRBV18, the J call TRBJ2-3, with 9 bases identical to TRBD1. The CDR3 has 15 residues. V dropped 5 bases and J dropped 4; count of bases not matched to a gene: 7. Per the germline V gene, CDR1 is KGHSH and CDR2 is LQKENI. CDR3: CASSSNRGRADTQYF. CDR3 sequence (DNA): TGTGCCAGCTCATCAAACAGGGGGCGGGCAGATACGCAGTATTTT.